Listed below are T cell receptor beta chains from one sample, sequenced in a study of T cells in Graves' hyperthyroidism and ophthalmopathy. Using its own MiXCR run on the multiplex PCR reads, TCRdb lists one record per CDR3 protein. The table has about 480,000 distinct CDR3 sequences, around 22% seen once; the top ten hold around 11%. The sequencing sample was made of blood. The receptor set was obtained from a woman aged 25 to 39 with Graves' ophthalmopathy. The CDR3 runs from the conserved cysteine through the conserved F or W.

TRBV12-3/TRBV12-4 CASSPGTEVGQETQYF
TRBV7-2 CASSFLEFWGTEAFF
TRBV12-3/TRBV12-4 CASSRTNYGYTF
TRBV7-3 CASSLRGGPLNTEAFF
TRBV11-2 CASSLGTTWTGGVYGYTF
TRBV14 CASSHFDRVGEQYF
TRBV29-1 CSVEEAGQGGYGYTF
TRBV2 CASTFDRGQETQYF
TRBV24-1 CATSVQTPSGANVLTF
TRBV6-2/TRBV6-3 CASSYSSDRLITF
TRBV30 CAFERGGPGELFF
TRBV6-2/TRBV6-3 CASSYYRDNSLGQYF
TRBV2 CASSTLATGELFF
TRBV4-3 CASTWVGSNYGYTF
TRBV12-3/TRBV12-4 CASSQQTVNTEAFF
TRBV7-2 CASSLGHNSYEQYF
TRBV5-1 CASSLAVGRVSGELFF
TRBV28 CASSDNGYTF
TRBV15 CATSTGGITGELFF
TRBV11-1 CASSLVGQGQETQYF
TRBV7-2 CASSTPTSGMGETQYF
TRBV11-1 CASSPFTGYMNTEAFF
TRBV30 CAWDFGTPSYEQYF
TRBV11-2 CASSQSPGGVGNQPQHF
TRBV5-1 CASSLGGGENTEAFF
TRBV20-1 CSARGVGRTETQYF
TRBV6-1 CASSDEAGGTYEQYF
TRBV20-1 CSARVGLNSYEQYF
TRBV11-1 CASSLFRGRGYTF
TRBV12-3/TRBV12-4 CATAGATEAFF
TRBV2 CASSEARRGWAGISSYEQYF
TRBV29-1 CSVMDQGGAYEQYF
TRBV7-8 CASSYLRGRVGELFF
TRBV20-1 CSASQDTEAFF
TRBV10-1 CASSESTLQETQYF
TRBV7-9 CASSLVAGGSSYEQYF
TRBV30 CAWRMMGPGELFF
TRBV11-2 CASSLSWGRRQETQYF
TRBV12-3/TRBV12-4 CASSSHPGTGETEAFF
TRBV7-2 CASTTGGIGYGYTF
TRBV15 CATSGADSVNTEAFF
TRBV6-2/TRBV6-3 CASNLRTDNYGYTF
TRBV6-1 CASETSGFYEQYF
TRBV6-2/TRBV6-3 CASSNPGPQHF
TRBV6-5 CASSSLQVYTGELFF
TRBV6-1 CASSETGHVYEQYF
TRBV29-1 CSTFLGAGQETQYF
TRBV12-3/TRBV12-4 CASSGQIKENQPQHF
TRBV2 CASGALAADQETQYF
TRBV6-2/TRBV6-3 CASSYSPGTAYEQYF
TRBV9 CASSALGLASYEQYF
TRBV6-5 CASSPLMTSGEEQYF
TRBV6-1 CASSENAGTQVGGYTF
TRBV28 CASSLTGVVGETQYF